The 6 T cell receptor beta chains below all came from one sample that was sequenced in a study of blood T cell repertoires in COVID-19. Only in-frame clones appear in the TCRdb table, and some are missing; sequencing was by immunoSEQ multiplex PCR. This table holds approximately 38,000 clones, approximately 88% found once. The source material was peripheral blood. The receptor source for this set is a human donor in a cohort sampled during active COVID-19.

This chain joins TRBV3-1 (or the pseudogene TRBV3-2) and TRBJ2-7, with D unresolved. The germline gives CDR1 LGHDT, CDR2 YNNKEL (reference sequence). Trimming shortened V by 1 base and J by 3 bases, and 10 bases separated the two germline ends. The CDR3 is made up of 14 amino acids. CDR3 amino acids: CASSQAAEHYEQYF. The CDR3 DNA reads as TGTGCCAGCAGCCAAGCTGCCGAGCACTACGAGCAGTACTTC.

The chain has TRBV6-7 and TRBJ2-6; 8 bases fit TRBD1. TRBV6-7 is placed among ORFs of uncertain function. J was trimmed by 4 bases and V by 7 bases; bases with no gene match: 18. The CDR3 contains 19 residues. CDR3 amino acids: CASILSTGQGPEGANVLTF. DNA of the CDR3: TGTGCCAGCATTCTCTCGACCGGACAGGGTCCGGAAGGGGCCAACGTCCTGACTTTC.

V gene TRBV2 combines with J gene TRBJ1-1, with D unresolved. Trimming took off 10 bases at V and 5 bases at J, with 17 bases between the two ends. The length of the CDR3 is 13 residues. CDR1 is SNHLY and CDR2 is FYNNEI in the germline V gene. In DNA, the CDR3 is TGTGCCACCCAGGAGGGTTTGAGAACTGAAGCTTTCTTT. Translated, it gives CATQEGLRTEAFF. Combining the CDR3 with reference TRBV2 and TRBJ1-1 gives the whole variable domain EPEVTQTPSHQVTQMGQEVILRCVPISNHLYFYWYRQILGQKVEFLVSFYNNEISEKSEIFDDQFSVERPDGSNFTLKIRSTKLEDSAMYFCATQEGLRTEAFFGQGTRLTVV.

V usage is TRBV10-1 and J usage is TRBJ2-3, with 8 nucleotides matching TRBD2. Germline CDR1 WNHNN, CDR2 SYGVQD (reference sequence). The trim removed 5 bases at V and 1 base at J, leaving 2 bases unmatched. The CDR3 length is 14 residues. CDR3 DNA: TGCGCCAGCAGTAGCGGGGGTGGCACAGATACGCAGTATTTT. Amino acid sequence: CASSSGGGTDTQYF.

This clone was seen only once. The chain has TRBV5-1 and TRBJ2-1; 7 bases line up with TRBD1. Per the germline V gene, CDR1 is SGHRS and CDR2 is YFSETQ. With V trimmed by 4 bases and J by 5 bases, 9 bases remained unmatched. This CDR3 is built from 15 residues. CDR3 in amino acids: CASSPRGQRDNEQFF. CDR3 in DNA: TGCGCCAGCAGCCCGAGGGGGCAGCGCGACAATGAGCAGTTCTTC.

The chain recombines TRBV6-5 with TRBJ1-5; D remains ambiguous. Germline values: CDR1 MNHEY, CDR2 SVGAGI. V lost 7 bases and J lost 2, with 12 bases in between. The CDR3 is 14 amino acids. The CDR3 coding sequence is TGTGCCAGCATGGGAGGTGGTGGCAATCAGCCCCAGCATTTT. Its protein is CASMGGGGNQPQHF.